The T cell receptor beta chain under discussion was sequenced for a study of blood T cell repertoires in COVID-19. Whole-study context: Some COVID-19 samples were acute and others convalescent; all came from the United States, Italy and Spain. PBMCs, B-cell-depleted T cells, or T cells provided the cDNA or gDNA that made up the material.

Study processing details: Amplification of reference gene primers was used by the study to estimate nucleated cell counts. Clones were sequenced by immunoSEQ multiplex PCR, and TCRdb holds only the in-frame ones, with some missing. D and trimming come from the DNA, and the V and J calls and clone size come from that table. The profile covers roughly 200,000 clones, with about 81% appearing a single time and about 12% taken by the ten largest. Seattle patient enrollment occurred during active infection, with longitudinal follow-up thereafter. The clonotype comes from a woman older than 75 with COVID-19, enrolled during active disease. The sequenced sample was peripheral blood.

The CDR3 sequence is CASSWGSSGSNGEQFF. The DNA of the CDR3 is TGCGCCAGCAGCTGGGGTTCGAGCGGGAGTAATGGTGAGCAGTTCTTC. This rearrangement joins TRBV5-1 to TRBJ2-1, with 8 bases fitting TRBD2. V shed 3 bases, J shed 9 bases, and the junction held 14 bases outside the gene matches. The germline CDR1 and CDR2 sequences are SGHRS and YFSETQ. The CDR3 consists of 16 residues.